The 5 T cell receptor beta chains below were found in one sample sequenced in a study of cytomegalovirus exposure and HLA in healthy donors. The primer mix had 60 Vbeta and 13 Jbeta primers. The data were produced by immunoSEQ multiplex PCR, yet TCRdb's version contains in-frame clones alone and is incomplete. This sample lists some 41,000 clones; its ten largest clones have 6.2%. Sequenced sample: PBMCs. The receptors shown here come from a man aged 30 to 39 in good health and CMV-seronegative.

The gene calls are TRBV7-8 and TRBJ2-7, with 7 bases identical to TRBD1. V trimming: 5 bases; J trimming: 3 bases; junction bases outside the gene matches: 10. There are 15 residues in the CDR3. CDR1 and CDR2 from the germline V gene are SGHVS and FQNEAQ. The CDR3 DNA reads as TGTGCCAGCAGCCCAGAGGGGGCGAGGGGCTACGAGCAGTACTTC. It yields the protein CASSPEGARGYEQYF.

This rearrangement joins TRBV5-6 to TRBJ2-7, with D perhaps TRBD2 (6 bases). V was cut by 1 base and J by 2 bases, with 10 bases left in between. CDR1 SGHDT and CDR2 YYEEEE come from the germline V gene. The CDR3 extends over 14 amino acids. CDR3 loop: CASSLRLGPYEQYF. CDR3 DNA sequence: TGTGCCAGCAGCTTGAGACTAGGGCCCTACGAGCAGTACTTC.

The V and J genes are TRBV15 and TRBJ2-5, with a possible D match to TRBD1 (5 bases). The CDR3 is made up of 15 amino acids. Germline values: CDR1 LNHNV, CDR2 YYDKDF (reference sequence). V gave up 0 bases and J gave up 5 bases, with 13 bases separating them. The DNA for the CDR3 is TGTGCCACCAGCAGAGATAAGCAGGGCTGGGAGACCCAGTACTTC. Residues: CATSRDKQGWETQYF.

CDR3 sequence reads: CAWSDPIVEQFF. As DNA, the CDR3 is TGTGCCTGGAGTGACCCTATCGTCGAGCAGTTCTTC. V and J are TRBV30 and TRBJ2-1, with D unclear. Trimming removed 1 base from V and 10 bases from J, with 11 bases in between. The CDR3 runs 12 residues. Germline V gene lookup returns CDR1 GTSNPN and CDR2 SVGIG (reference sequence).

The CDR3 region has the DNA TGTGCCAGCAGCTTAGCAGGGGGTGACGAGCAGTACTTC. As protein: CASSLAGGDEQYF. V usage is TRBV7-9 and J usage is TRBJ2-7, with D perhaps TRBD1 (6 bases). This CDR3 is 13 amino acids long. The germline V gene has CDR1 SEHNR and CDR2 FQNEAQ (reference sequence). The V gene lost 0 bases and the J gene lost 5 bases, with 8 bases spanning the gap.